The 20 T cell receptor beta chains below were found in one sample sequenced in a study of blood T cell repertoires in COVID-19. TCRdb keeps only in-frame clones here, not all; method: immunoSEQ multiplex PCR. Of 150,000 or so clones in the sample, about 87% were seen once. Specimen: peripheral blood. Every receptor here comes from an elderly man with acute or convalescent COVID-19.

V is TRBV25-1 and J is TRBJ2-7; TRBD2 agrees at 8 bases. This CDR3 comprises 13 residues. V gave up 7 bases and J gave up 5 bases; unmatched junction bases: 7. Germline CDR1 reads MGHDK; CDR2 reads SYGVNS. CDR3 sequence reads: CASKASGRNEQYF. The CDR3 bases are TGTGCCAGCAAGGCTAGCGGGCGGAACGAGCAGTACTTC.

This chain joins TRBV4-2 and TRBJ1-2, with a tentative D call TRBD1 (6 bases). The ends were cut back, 5 bases at V and 2 bases at J, with 15 bases in the middle. The CDR3 runs 15 residues. Per the germline V gene, CDR1 is LGHNA and CDR2 is YNFKEQ. CDR3 residues: CASSLPTGNNYGYTF. The CDR3, as DNA: TGTGCCAGCAGCTTACCCACAGGGAACAACTATGGCTACACCTTC.

The chain uses TRBV6-6 and TRBJ1-6; tentatively, D is TRBD1 (5 bases). The length of the CDR3 is 16 residues. Germline V gene lookup returns CDR1 MNHNY and CDR2 SVGAGI (reference sequence). The V end lost 4 bases, the J end lost 13 bases, and 23 bases lay between the germline ends. In DNA, the CDR3 is TGTGCCAGCAGTTCCAGGGCGGCTAGGAATTCGCAGCCCCTCCACTTT. Protein product: CASSSRAARNSQPLHF.

This clone was seen a handful of times. V is TRBV24-1 and J is TRBJ2-1; 10 bases agree with TRBD1. In germline, CDR1 is KGHDR, CDR2 SFDVKD. The junction had 14 bases not matched to a gene; V was cut back by 9 bases and J by 4 bases. This CDR3 has 17 amino acids. CDR3 nucleotides: TGTGCCACCCACCCGGGACAGGGGAGGGGAGAATACAATGAGCAGTTCTTC. The encoded protein is CATHPGQGRGEYNEQFF.

This chain connects TRBV10-3 to TRBJ1-1; D gene unclear. CDR1 and CDR2 from the germline V gene are ENHRY and SYGVKD. V lost 0 bases and J lost 5, with 13 bases in between. The CDR3 is 15 amino acids. The CDR3 spells CAISESEGRRTEAFF. CDR3 DNA: TGTGCCATCAGTGAGTCAGAGGGCAGGAGGACTGAAGCTTTCTTT.

The chain is built from TRBV5-1 and TRBJ2-3, with TRBD2 identical over 8 bases. This CDR3 is 14 amino acids long. V dropped 0 bases and J dropped 5; count of bases not matched to a gene: 2. The germline gives CDR1 SGHRS, CDR2 YFSETQ. The CDR3 nucleotides read TGCGCCAGCAGCTTGGGCCTAGCGGGAGATACGCAGTATTTT. It yields the protein CASSLGLAGDTQYF.

CDR3: CASSFLSNEQYF. Here the CDR3 DNA reads TGCGCCAGCAGCTTTTTAAGCAACGAGCAGTACTTC. J is TRBJ2-7 and V is TRBV5-1; D unclear. The CDR3 runs to 12 residues. Trimming cost V 2 bases and J 5 bases, with 8 bases left between them. CDR1 and CDR2 from the germline V gene are SGHRS and YFSETQ.

V is TRBV5-6 and J is TRBJ1-1, with no clear D. V lost 2 bases to trimming and J lost 3 bases, with 14 bases between them. The length of the CDR3 is 15 residues. Germline lookup yields CDR1 SGHDT and CDR2 YYEEEE. CDR3 DNA sequence: TGTGCCAGCAGCTTTGAGGGCTTAAGGCACACTGAAGCTTTCTTT. As protein: CASSFEGLRHTEAFF.

As for this clone: Additional DNA sequences in this sample encode the identical CDR3. This chain joins TRBV27 and TRBJ2-1; 11 bases map to TRBD2. Per the germline V gene, CDR1 is MNHEY and CDR2 is SMNVEV (reference sequence). The CDR3 totals 14 residues. V shed 6 bases, J shed 9 bases, and the junction held 7 bases outside the gene matches. CDR3 sequence reads: CASRGTSGRFEQFF. The CDR3, as DNA: TGTGCCAGCAGGGGGACTAGCGGAAGGTTTGAGCAGTTCTTC.

This chain connects TRBV5-1 to TRBJ2-6, with D maybe TRBD1 (5 bases). The CDR3 loop spans 16 amino acids. Germline V lookup: CDR1 SGHRS, CDR2 YFSETQ. Trimming shortened V by 4 bases and J by 0 bases, and 11 bases separated the two germline ends. The chain's CDR3 is CASSPTGYSGANVLTF. CDR3 DNA: TGCGCCAGCAGCCCTACAGGTTACTCTGGGGCCAACGTCCTGACTTTC.

This chain connects TRBV28 to TRBJ1-3; TRBD1 is a possible D gene (6 bases). The V gene lost 8 bases and the J gene lost 0 bases, with 14 bases spanning the gap. The length of the CDR3 is 15 residues. From germline, CDR1 is MDHEN and CDR2 SYDVKM. The chain's CDR3 is CASGGHLVSGNTIYF. In nucleotides, the CDR3 is TGTGCCAGCGGGGGACACCTCGTCTCTGGAAACACCATATATTTT.

The genes are TRBV7-2 and TRBJ1-1; D perhaps matches TRBD1 (6 bases). V was cut by 2 bases and J by 5 bases, with 15 bases left in between. Germline V gene sequence: CDR1 SGHTA, CDR2 FQGNSA. The CDR3 sequence is 15 residues long. The CDR3: CASSLSGDKRTEAFF. CDR3 nucleotides: TGTGCCAGCAGCTTATCCGGGGACAAGAGAACTGAAGCTTTCTTT.

The rearrangement links TRBV18 to TRBJ1-2, with D perhaps TRBD1 (6 bases). CDR1 is KGHSH and CDR2 is LQKENI in the germline V gene. The germline V and J ends were trimmed by 3 bases and 0 bases, with 14 bases remaining between them. The CDR3 covers 16 residues. The CDR3 nucleotides are TGTGCCAGCTCACCCGGTTCTCCAGGGGCTAACTATGGCTACACCTTC. Encoded protein: CASSPGSPGANYGYTF.

The CDR3 region is CATSDPVGTSGRGLNEQFF. The CDR3 DNA reads as TGTGCCACCAGTGACCCGGTGGGGACTAGCGGGAGGGGGCTCAATGAGCAGTTCTTC. V usage is TRBV24-1 and J usage is TRBJ2-1; 16 positions agree with TRBD2. This CDR3 has 19 residues. Germline V CDR1 and CDR2: KGHDR, SFDVKD. The junction had 11 bases not matched to a gene; V was cut back by 4 bases and J by 6 bases.

The J gene is TRBJ1-2, the V gene TRBV9; 10 nucleotides match TRBD1. The CDR3 is 16 residues long. In germline, CDR1 is SGDLS, CDR2 YYNGEE. The J segment lost 13 bases and the V segment lost 0 bases, leaving 15 bases of the junction unmatched. CDR3 in DNA: TGTGCCAGCAGCGTAGCCCCCGAACGGGACAGGGGATTTTCCACCTTC. It codes for CASSVAPERDRGFSTF.

V usage is TRBV19 and J usage is TRBJ1-2; D not resolved. The V end lost 6 bases, the J end lost 4 bases, and 15 bases lay between the germline ends. This CDR3 has 14 amino acids. The germline V gene has CDR1 LNHDA and CDR2 SQIVND (reference sequence). CDR3 nucleotide sequence: TGTGCCAGTAGCATGGGAGCCACGCTCTATGGCTACACCTTC. As protein: CASSMGATLYGYTF.

The chain uses TRBV28 and TRBJ1-4, with a tentative D call TRBD1 (5 bases). CDR3 length: 12 residues. Trimming took 2 bases from V and 13 from J, leaving 11 bases between them. Germline-derived CDR1 and CDR2 are MDHEN and SYDVKM. Written as DNA, the CDR3 is TGTGCCAGCAGTTTAGTGGGGGGTAGACTGTTTTTT. This sequence encodes CASSLVGGRLFF.

The chain joins TRBV18 to TRBJ2-3, with D tentatively TRBD1 (5 bases). The ends were cut back, 4 bases at V and 4 bases at J, with 12 bases in the middle. Per the germline V gene, CDR1 is KGHSH and CDR2 is LQKENI. The CDR3 totals 14 residues. The CDR3 sequence is CASSLQGRSDTQYF. For the CDR3, the DNA is TGTGCCAGCTCACTCCAGGGAAGGTCAGATACGCAGTATTTT.

V is TRBV2 and J is TRBJ1-2; D call uncertain. Germline loops: CDR1 SNHLY, CDR2 FYNNEI. Trimming shortened V by 7 bases and J by 4 bases, and 10 bases separated the two germline ends. The CDR3 consists of 12 residues. CDR3: CASTRDLYGYTF. CDR3 nucleotides: TGTGCCAGCACCCGGGATCTCTATGGCTACACCTTC.

The chain has TRBV7-9 and TRBJ2-1, with 13 bases identical to TRBD2. The CDR3 sequence is 17 residues long. Germline V gives CDR1 SEHNR, CDR2 FQNEAQ (reference sequence). Unmatched junction bases numbered 13, after V lost 5 bases and J lost 9 bases. The CDR3 DNA is TGTGCCAGCAGCGACATAACTAGCGGGAGGGCCCTGGGTGAGCAGTTCTTC. Protein: CASSDITSGRALGEQFF.